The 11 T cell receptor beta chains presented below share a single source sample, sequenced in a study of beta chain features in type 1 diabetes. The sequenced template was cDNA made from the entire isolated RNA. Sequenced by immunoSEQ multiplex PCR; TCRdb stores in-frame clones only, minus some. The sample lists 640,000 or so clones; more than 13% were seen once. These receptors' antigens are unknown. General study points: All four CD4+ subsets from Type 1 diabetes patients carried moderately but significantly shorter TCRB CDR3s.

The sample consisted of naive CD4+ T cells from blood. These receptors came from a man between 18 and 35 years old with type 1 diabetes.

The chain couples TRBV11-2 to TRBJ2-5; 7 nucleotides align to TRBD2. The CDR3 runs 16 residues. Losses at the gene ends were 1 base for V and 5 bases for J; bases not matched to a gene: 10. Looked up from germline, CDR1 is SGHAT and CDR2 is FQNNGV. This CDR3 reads CASSLVTGGVRETQYF. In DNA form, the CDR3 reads TGTGCCAGCAGCTTAGTCACTGGGGGGGTCCGTGAGACCCAGTACTTC.

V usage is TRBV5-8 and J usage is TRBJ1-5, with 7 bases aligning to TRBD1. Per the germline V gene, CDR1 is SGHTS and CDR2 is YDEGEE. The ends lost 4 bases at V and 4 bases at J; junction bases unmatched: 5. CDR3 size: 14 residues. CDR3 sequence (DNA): TGTGCCAGCAGCAGATTGACAGGGAATCAGCCCCAGCATTTT. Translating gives CASSRLTGNQPQHF.

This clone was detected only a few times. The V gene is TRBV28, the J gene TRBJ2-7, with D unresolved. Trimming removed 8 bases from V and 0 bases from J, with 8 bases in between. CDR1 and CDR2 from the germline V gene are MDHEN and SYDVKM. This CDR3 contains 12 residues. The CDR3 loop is CASQQTSYEQYF. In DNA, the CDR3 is TGTGCCAGCCAACAAACCTCCTACGAGCAGTACTTC.

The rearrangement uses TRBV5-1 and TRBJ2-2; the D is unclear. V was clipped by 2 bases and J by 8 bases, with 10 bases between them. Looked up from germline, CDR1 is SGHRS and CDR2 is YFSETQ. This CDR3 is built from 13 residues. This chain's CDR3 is CASSLIAGGELFF. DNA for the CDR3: TGCGCCAGCAGCTTAATAGCTGGTGGGGAGCTGTTTTTT.

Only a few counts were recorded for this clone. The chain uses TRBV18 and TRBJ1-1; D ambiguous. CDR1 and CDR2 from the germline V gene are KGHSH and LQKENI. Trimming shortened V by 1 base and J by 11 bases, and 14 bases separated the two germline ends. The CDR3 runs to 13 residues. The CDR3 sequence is CASSPLPNQEAFF. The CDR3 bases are TGTGCCAGCTCACCACTACCGAATCAAGAGGCTTTCTTT.

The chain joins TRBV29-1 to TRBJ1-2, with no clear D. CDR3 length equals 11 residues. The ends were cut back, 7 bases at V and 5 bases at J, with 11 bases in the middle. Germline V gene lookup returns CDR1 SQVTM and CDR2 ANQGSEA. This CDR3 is CSAQAPYGYTF. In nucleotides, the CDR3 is TGCAGCGCCCAAGCCCCATATGGCTACACCTTC.

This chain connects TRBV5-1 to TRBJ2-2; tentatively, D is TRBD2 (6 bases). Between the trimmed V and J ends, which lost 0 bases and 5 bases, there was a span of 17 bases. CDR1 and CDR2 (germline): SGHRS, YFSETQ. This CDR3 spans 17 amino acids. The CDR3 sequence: CASSLAQFAGRTGELFF. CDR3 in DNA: TGCGCCAGCAGCTTGGCCCAGTTTGCGGGAAGGACCGGGGAGCTGTTTTTT. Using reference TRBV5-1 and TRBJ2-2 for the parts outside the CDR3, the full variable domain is KAGVTQTPRYLIKTRGQQVTLSCSPISGHRSVSWYQQTPGQGLQFLFEYFSETQRNKGNFPGRFSGRQFSNSRSEMNVSTLELGDSALYLCASSLAQFAGRTGELFFGEGSRLTVL.

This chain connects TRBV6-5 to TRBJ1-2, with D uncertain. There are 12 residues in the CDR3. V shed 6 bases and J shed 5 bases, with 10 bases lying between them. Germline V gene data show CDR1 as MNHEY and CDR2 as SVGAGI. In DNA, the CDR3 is TGTGCCAGCAGAGTCACCGGTTATGGCTACACCTTC. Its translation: CASRVTGYGYTF.

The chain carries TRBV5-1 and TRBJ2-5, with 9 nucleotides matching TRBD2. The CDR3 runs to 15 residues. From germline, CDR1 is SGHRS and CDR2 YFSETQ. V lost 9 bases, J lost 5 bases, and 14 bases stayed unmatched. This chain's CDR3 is CATNEGTSSGETQYF. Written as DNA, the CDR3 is TGCGCCACCAATGAGGGGACTAGCAGTGGGGAGACCCAGTACTTC. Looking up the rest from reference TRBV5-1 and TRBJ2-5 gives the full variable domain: KAGVTQTPRYLIKTRGQQVTLSCSPISGHRSVSWYQQTPGQGLQFLFEYFSETQRNKGNFPGRFSGRQFSNSRSEMNVSTLELGDSALYLCATNEGTSSGETQYFGPGTRLLVL.

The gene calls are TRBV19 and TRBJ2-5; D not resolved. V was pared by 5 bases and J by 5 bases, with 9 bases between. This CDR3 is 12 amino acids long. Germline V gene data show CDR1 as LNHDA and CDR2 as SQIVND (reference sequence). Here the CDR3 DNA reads TGTGCCAGTAGTTCTTTGGGGGAGACCCAGTACTTC. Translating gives CASSSLGETQYF.

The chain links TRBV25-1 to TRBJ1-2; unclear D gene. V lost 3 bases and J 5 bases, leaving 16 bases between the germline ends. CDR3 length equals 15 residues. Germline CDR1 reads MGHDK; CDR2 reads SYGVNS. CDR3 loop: CASSDAVASRYGYTF. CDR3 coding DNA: TGTGCCAGCAGTGATGCGGTAGCATCGCGGTATGGCTACACCTTC.